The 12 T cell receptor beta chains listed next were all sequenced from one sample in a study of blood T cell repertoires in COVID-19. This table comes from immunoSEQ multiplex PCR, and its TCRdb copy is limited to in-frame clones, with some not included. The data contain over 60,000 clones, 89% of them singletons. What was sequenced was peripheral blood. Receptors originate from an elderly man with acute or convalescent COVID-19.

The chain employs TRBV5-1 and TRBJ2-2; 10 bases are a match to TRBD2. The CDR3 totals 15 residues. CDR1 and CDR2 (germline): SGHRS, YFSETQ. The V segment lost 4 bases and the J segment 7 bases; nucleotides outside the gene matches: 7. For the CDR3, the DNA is TGCGCCAGCAGCCGTTTAGCGGGAGGAAGCGGGGAGCTGTTTTTT. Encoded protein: CASSRLAGGSGELFF.

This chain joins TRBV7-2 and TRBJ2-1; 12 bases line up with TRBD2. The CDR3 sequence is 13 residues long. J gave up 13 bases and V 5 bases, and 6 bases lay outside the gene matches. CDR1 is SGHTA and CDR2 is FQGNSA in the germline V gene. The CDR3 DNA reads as TGTGCCAGCAGCGGGACTAGCGGGTGGAAACAGTTCTTC. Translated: CASSGTSGWKQFF.

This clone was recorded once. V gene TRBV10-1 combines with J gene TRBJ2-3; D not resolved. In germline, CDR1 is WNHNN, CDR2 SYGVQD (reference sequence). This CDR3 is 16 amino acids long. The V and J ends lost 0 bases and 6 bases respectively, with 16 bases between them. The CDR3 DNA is TGCGCCAGCAGTGAGTCCGCCGGGTCCCCCCCGGATACGCAGTATTTT. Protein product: CASSESAGSPPDTQYF.

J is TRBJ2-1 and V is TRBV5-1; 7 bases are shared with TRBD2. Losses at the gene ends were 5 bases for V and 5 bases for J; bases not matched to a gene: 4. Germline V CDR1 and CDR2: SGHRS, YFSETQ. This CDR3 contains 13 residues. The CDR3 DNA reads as TGCGCCAGCAGGTGGGGGGGTGACAATGAGCAGTTCTTC. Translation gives CASRWGGDNEQFF.

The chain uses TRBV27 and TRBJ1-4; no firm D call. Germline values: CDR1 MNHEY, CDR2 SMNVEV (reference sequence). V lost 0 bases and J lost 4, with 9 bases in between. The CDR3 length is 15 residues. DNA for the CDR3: TGTGCCAGCAGTTTATCGTGGGCGGGTAATGAAAAACTGTTTTTT. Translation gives CASSLSWAGNEKLFF.

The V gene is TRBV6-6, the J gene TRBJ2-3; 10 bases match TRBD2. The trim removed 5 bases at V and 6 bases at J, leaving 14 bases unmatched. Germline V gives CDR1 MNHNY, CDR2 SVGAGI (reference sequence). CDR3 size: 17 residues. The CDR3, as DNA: TGTGCCAGCAGTCTCCTTGCGAGCGGGAGGGCGGCGGATACGCAGTATTTT. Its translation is CASSLLASGRAADTQYF.

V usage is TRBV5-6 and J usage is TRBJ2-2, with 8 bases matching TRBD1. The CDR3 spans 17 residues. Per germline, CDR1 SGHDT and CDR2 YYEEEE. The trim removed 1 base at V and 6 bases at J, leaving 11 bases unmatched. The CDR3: CASSLQGAMVAAGELFF. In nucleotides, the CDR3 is TGTGCCAGCAGCTTGCAGGGGGCAATGGTCGCGGCCGGGGAGCTGTTTTTT.

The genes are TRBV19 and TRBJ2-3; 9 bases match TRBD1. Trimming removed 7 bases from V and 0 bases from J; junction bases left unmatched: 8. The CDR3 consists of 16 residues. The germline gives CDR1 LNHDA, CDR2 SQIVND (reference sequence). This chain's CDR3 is CASNPDRGGSTDTQYF. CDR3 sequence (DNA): TGTGCCAGTAACCCGGACAGGGGAGGTAGCACAGATACGCAGTATTTT.

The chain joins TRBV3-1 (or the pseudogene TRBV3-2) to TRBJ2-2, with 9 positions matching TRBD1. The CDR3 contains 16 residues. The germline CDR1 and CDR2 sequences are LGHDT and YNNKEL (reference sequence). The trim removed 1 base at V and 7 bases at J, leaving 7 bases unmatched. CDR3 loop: CASSQGNRGPGGELFF. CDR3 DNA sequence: TGTGCCAGCAGCCAAGGAAACAGGGGGCCAGGCGGGGAGCTGTTTTTT.

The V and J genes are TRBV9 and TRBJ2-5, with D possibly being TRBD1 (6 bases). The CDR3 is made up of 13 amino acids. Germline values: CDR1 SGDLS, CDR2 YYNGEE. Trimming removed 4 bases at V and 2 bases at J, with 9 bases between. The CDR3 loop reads CASSPDSQETQYF. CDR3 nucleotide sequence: TGTGCCAGCAGCCCGGACAGTCAAGAGACCCAGTACTTC.

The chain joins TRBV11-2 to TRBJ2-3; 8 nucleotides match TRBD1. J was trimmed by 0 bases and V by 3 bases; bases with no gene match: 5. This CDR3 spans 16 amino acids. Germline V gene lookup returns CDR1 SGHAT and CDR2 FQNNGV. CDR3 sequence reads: CASSFGGQESTDTQYF. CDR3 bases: TGTGCCAGCAGCTTCGGGGGACAGGAAAGCACAGATACGCAGTATTTT.

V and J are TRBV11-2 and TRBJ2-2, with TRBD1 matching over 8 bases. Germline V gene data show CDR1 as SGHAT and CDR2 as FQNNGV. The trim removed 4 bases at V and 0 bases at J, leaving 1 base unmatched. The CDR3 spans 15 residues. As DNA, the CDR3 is TGTGCCAGCAGCTACAGGGGGGCGAACACCGGGGAGCTGTTTTTT. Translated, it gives CASSYRGANTGELFF.